The clone carrying this T cell receptor beta chain has ten or more counts. Its antigen remains unidentified. CDR1 MNHNS and CDR2 SASEGT come from the germline V gene. V lost 0 bases, J lost 0 bases, and 6 bases lay in between. This CDR3 is built from 16 residues. The entry originates in a study of naive and memory T cell subsets. General study results and limits: There was no ground truth to check naive and memory subset results.

The beta constant-region primer was an equimolar mix of two oligonucleotides covering TRBC1 and TRBC2. TCRdb redid the calling of the UMI-ligation and nested PCR reads with MiXCR, one entry per CDR3 protein. The sample includes approximately 82,000 distinct CDR3 sequences, over 7% of them seen just once. Sequenced sample: central memory CD4+ T cells from blood. The chain couples TRBV6-1 to TRBJ2-6; the D is unclear. The receptor was derived from a human donor in good health. For the CDR3, the DNA is TGTGCCAGCAGTGAAGCCCTTATCTCTGGGGCCAACGTCCTGACTTTC. Translated, it gives CASSEALISGANVLTF.